This T cell receptor beta chain was documented in a study of radiation and T cells in renal cell carcinoma. Study-wide points: In blood, top tumor clones expanded by 2 weeks, shrinking by 4.

In the case of this clone: Its target is not known.

The CDR3 is 18 residues long. J was trimmed by 3 bases and V by 3 bases; bases with no gene match: 11. Germline CDR1 is MDHEN and CDR2 is SYDVKM. As for time point: baseline pretreatment blood. This sample's treatment: 15 Gy SBRT to primary tumor, nephrectomy 4 weeks later. Radiation-treated patients gave blood at baseline, week 2 and week 4. The tumor was a clear cell renal cell carcinoma. Sequencing used immunoSEQ multiplex PCR; TCRdb keeps in-frame clones, though not all of them. The sample lists some 100,000 clones; 82% were seen once. This rearrangement joins TRBV28 to TRBJ2-2, with 9 bases fitting TRBD1. This specimen was blood, taken from a patient whose treatment included radiotherapy and nephrectomy. This clonotype was obtained from a man in his 60s with renal cell carcinoma. CDR3 protein: CASSFSAQGAVDTGELFF. The CDR3, as DNA: TGTGCCAGCAGTTTTTCGGCACAGGGGGCGGTGGACACCGGGGAGCTGTTTTTT.